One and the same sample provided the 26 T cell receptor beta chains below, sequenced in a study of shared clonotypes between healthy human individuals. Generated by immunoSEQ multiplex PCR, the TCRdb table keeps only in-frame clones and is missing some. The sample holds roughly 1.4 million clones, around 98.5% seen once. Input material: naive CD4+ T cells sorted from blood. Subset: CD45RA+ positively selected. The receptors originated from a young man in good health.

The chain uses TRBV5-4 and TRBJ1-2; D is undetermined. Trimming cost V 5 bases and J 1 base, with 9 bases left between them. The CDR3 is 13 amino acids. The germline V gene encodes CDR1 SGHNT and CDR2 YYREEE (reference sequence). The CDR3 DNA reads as TGTGCCAGCAGTTTCACAGATAACTATGGCTACACCTTC. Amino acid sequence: CASSFTDNYGYTF.

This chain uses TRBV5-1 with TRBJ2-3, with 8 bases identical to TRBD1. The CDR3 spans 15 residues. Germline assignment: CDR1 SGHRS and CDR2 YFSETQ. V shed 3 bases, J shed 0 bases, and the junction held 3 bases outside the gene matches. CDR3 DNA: TGCGCCAGCAGCTGGACAGGGACTAGCACAGATACGCAGTATTTT. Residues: CASSWTGTSTDTQYF.

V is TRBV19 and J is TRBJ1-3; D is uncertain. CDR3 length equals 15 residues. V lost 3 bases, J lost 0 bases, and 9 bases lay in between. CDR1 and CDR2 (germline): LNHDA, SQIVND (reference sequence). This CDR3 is CASSIMGSSGNTIYF. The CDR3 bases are TGTGCCAGTAGTATTATGGGCAGCTCTGGAAACACCATATATTTT.

As DNA, the CDR3 is TGTGCCAGCAGCTTGAACCTACGAGAGACCCAGTACTTC. It encodes CASSLNLRETQYF. V and J are TRBV7-2 and TRBJ2-5; D gene unclear. The CDR3 consists of 13 residues. V was pared by 3 bases and J by 4 bases, with 9 bases between. Germline CDR1 is SGHTA and CDR2 is FQGNSA.

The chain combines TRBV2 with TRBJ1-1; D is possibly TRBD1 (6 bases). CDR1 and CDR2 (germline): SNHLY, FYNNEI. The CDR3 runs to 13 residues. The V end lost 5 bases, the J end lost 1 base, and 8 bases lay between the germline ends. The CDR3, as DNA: TGTGCCAGCAGTCGGGGACAGAACACTGAAGCTTTCTTT. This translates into CASSRGQNTEAFF.

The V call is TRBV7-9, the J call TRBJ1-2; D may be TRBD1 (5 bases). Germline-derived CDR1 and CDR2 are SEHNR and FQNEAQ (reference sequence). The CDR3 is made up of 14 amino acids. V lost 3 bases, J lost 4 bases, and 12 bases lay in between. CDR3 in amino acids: CASSFGRDGYGYTF. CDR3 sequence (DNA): TGTGCCAGCAGCTTTGGCAGGGATGGCTATGGCTACACCTTC.

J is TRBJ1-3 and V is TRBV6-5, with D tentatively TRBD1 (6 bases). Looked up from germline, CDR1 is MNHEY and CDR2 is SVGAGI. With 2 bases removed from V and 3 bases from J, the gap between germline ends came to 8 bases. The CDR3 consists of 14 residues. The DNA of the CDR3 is TGTGCCAGCAGTTACAGGGGGGATGGAAACACCATATATTTT. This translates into CASSYRGDGNTIYF.

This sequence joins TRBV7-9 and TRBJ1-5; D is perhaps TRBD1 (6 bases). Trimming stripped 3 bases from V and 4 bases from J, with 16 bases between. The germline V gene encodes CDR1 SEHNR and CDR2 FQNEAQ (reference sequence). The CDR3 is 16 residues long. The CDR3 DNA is TGTGCCAGCAGCTTGGGAGCAGGGGAACCGAATCAGCCCCAGCATTTT. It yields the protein CASSLGAGEPNQPQHF.

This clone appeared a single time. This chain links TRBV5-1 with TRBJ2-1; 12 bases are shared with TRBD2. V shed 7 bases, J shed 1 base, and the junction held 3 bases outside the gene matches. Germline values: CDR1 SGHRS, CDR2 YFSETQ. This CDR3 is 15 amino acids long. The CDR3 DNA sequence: TGCGCCAGCGGCGGGACTAGCGGGTCCTACAATGAGCAGTTCTTC. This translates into CASGGTSGSYNEQFF.

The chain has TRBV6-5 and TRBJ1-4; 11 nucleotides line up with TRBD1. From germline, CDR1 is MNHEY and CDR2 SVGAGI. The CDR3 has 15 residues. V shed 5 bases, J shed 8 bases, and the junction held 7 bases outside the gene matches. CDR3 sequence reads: CASSRTGGVDEKLFF. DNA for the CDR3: TGTGCCAGCAGTCGGACAGGGGGCGTTGACGAAAAACTGTTTTTT.

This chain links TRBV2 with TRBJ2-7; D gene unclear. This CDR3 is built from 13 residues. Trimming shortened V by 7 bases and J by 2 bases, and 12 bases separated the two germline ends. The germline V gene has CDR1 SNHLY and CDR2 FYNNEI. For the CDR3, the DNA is TGTGCCAGCAATAACGCCTTCCCCTACGAGCAGTACTTC. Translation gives CASNNAFPYEQYF.

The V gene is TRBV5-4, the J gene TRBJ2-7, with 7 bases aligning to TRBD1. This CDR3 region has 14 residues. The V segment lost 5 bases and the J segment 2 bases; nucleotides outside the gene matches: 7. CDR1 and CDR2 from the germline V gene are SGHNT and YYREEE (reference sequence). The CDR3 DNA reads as TGTGCCAGCAGTTCCGGGACAGTCCCCTACGAGCAGTACTTC. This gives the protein CASSSGTVPYEQYF.

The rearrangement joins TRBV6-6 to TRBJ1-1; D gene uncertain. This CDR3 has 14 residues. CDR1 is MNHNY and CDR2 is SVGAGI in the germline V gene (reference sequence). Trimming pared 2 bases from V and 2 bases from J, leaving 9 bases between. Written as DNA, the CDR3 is TGTGCCAGCAGTTACGAAGGTAGAAACACTGAAGCTTTCTTT. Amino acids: CASSYEGRNTEAFF.

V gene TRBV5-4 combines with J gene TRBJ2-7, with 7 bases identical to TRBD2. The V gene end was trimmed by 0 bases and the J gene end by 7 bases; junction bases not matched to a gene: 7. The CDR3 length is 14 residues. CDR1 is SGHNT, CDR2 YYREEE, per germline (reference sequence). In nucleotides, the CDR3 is TGTGCCAGCAGCTTGGAAGCGGGGTCGTGGGAGCAGTACTTC. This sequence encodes CASSLEAGSWEQYF.

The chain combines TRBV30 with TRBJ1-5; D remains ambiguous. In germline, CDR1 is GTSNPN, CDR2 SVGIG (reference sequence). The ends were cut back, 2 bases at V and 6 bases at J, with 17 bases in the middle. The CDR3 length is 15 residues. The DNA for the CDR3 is TGTGCCTGGAGTCGGCCCGGGTTGAGGAGTCAGCCCCAGCATTTT. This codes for CAWSRPGLRSQPQHF.

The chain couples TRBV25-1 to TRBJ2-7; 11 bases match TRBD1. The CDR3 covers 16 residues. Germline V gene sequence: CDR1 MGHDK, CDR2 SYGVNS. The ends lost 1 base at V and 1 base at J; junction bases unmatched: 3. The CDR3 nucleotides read TGTGCCAGCAGTGAATCCGGGACAGGGGGTTCCTACGAGCAGTACTTC. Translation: CASSESGTGGSYEQYF.

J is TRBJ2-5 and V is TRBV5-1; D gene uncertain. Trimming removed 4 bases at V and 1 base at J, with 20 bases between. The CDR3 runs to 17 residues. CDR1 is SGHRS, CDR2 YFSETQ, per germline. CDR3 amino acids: CASSLYAVGLIQETQYF. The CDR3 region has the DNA TGCGCCAGCAGCCTATACGCGGTTGGGTTGATCCAAGAGACCCAGTACTTC.

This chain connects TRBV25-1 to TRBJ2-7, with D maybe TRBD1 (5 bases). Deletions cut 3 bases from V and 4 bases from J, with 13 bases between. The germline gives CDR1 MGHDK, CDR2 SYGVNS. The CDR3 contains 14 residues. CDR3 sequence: CASSDPPRTYEQYF. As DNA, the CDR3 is TGTGCCAGCAGTGACCCCCCAAGGACATACGAGCAGTACTTC.

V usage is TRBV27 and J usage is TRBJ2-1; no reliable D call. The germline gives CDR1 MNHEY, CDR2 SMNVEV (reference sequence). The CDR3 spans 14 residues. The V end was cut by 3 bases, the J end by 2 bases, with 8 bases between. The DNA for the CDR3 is TGTGCCAGCAGTTTCCGCGCCGCCTACAATGAGCAGTTCTTC. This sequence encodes CASSFRAAYNEQFF.

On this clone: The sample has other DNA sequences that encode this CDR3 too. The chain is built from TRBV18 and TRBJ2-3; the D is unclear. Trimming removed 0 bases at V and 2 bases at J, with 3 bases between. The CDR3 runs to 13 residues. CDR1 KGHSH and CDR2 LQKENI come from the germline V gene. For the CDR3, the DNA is TGTGCCAGCTCACCACCGTCCACAGATACGCAGTATTTT. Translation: CASSPPSTDTQYF.

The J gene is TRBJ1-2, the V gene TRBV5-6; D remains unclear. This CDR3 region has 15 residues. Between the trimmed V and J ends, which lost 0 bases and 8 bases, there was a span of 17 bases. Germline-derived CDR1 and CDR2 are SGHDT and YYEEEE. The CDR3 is CASSLVGKQIVGYTF. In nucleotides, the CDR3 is TGTGCCAGCAGCTTGGTGGGAAAGCAAATAGTAGGCTACACCTTC.

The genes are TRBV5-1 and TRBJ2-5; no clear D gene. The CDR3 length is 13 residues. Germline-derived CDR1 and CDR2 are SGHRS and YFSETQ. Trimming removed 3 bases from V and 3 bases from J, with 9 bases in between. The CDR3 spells CASSSAPKETQYF. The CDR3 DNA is TGCGCCAGCAGCTCAGCCCCCAAAGAGACCCAGTACTTC.

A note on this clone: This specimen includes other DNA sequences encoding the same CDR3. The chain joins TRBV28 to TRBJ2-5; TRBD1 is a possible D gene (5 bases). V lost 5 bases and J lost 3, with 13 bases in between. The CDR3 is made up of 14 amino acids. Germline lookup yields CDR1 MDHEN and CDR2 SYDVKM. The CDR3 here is CASSPQGREETQYF. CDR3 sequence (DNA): TGTGCCAGCAGTCCCCAGGGTCGGGAAGAGACCCAGTACTTC.

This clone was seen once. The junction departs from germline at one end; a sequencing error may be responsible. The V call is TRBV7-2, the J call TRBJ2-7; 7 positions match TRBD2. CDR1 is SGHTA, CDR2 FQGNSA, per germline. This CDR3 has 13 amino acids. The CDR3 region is CASSLSRDYKQYF. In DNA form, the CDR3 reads TGTGCCAGCAGCTTATCACGGGACTACAAGCAGTACTTC.

The CDR3 region has the DNA TGCAGCGTTGGGATTAGCGGGAGGCGAGAGACCCAGTACTTC. Residues: CSVGISGRRETQYF. The rearrangement links TRBV29-1 to TRBJ2-5; TRBD2 agrees at 10 bases. The CDR3 has 14 amino acids. Germline CDR1 reads SQVTM; CDR2 reads ANQGSEA. V trimming: 4 bases; J trimming: 4 bases; junction bases outside the gene matches: 6. Using reference TRBV29-1 and TRBJ2-5 for the parts outside the CDR3, the full variable domain is SAVISQKPSRDICQRGTSLTIQCQVDSQVTMMFWYRQQPGQSLTLIATANQGSEATYESGFVIDKFPISRPNLTFSTLTVSNMSPEDSSIYLCSVGISGRRETQYFGPGTRLLVL.

The DNA of the CDR3 is TGCAGTGCTGGCCGCGTCGACGAGCAGTACTTC. It yields the protein CSAGRVDEQYF. The chain employs TRBV20-1 and TRBJ2-7; D is unresolved. Trimming shortened V by 5 bases and J by 5 bases, and 10 bases separated the two germline ends. The CDR3 spans 11 residues. From germline, CDR1 is DFQATT and CDR2 SNEGSKA (reference sequence).